Presented here are 17 T cell receptor beta chains from one specimen sequenced in a study of OX40 agonist ivuxolimab in advanced cancers. The assay was immunoSEQ multiplex PCR, and TCRdb's table has in-frame clones only and misses some. The table shows 20,000 to 25,000 clones, with around 84% occurring only once. The sequenced sample was CD4+ or CD8+ T cells sorted from blood, obtained in a trial of the OX40 agonist ivuxolimab. These receptors were obtained from an adult with an advanced solid tumor such as melanoma, head and neck, liver or kidney cancer.

This chain links TRBV5-8 with TRBJ1-1; D is ambiguous. CDR3 size: 14 residues. CDR1 and CDR2 (germline): SGHTS, YDEGEE. Trimming cost V 2 bases and J 5 bases, with 13 bases left between them. The CDR3 spells CASSFRGGRTEAFF. As DNA, the CDR3 is TGTGCCAGCAGCTTCAGAGGAGGGAGGACTGAAGCTTTCTTT.

The V gene is TRBV10-3, the J gene TRBJ1-1; TRBD1 agrees at 11 bases. The germline V gene has CDR1 ENHRY and CDR2 SYGVKD. The CDR3 spans 16 residues. Trimming at V came to 6 bases and at J to 3 bases, leaving 9 bases not matched to a gene. The CDR3 coding sequence is TGTGCCATCAGAGGACAGGGGGCGCGAAAGGACACTGAAGCTTTCTTT. Residues: CAIRGQGARKDTEAFF.

Turning to this clone: In the same sample, other DNA sequences code for this CDR3. The V and J genes are TRBV7-2 and TRBJ1-1; 8 nucleotides align to TRBD1. The germline V gene has CDR1 SGHTA and CDR2 FQGNSA. The junction had 4 bases not matched to a gene; V was cut back by 2 bases and J by 5 bases. This CDR3 has 14 residues. In DNA form, the CDR3 reads TGTGCCAGCAGCTTATACAGGGGGGAAACTGAAGCTTTCTTT. Its protein is CASSLYRGETEAFF.

The rearrangement uses TRBV5-4 and TRBJ2-5, with D hard to call. Germline values: CDR1 SGHNT, CDR2 YYREEE (reference sequence). The CDR3 spans 14 residues. Trimming removed 1 base from V and 2 bases from J, with 9 bases in between. CDR3 DNA: TGTGCCAGCAGCTTGATAGGCGGTCAAGAGACCCAGTACTTC. It translates to CASSLIGGQETQYF.

This clone was seen once. The chain carries TRBV7-2 and TRBJ2-6; D gene ambiguous. Germline V gene data show CDR1 as SGHTA and CDR2 as FQGNSA. V lost 2 bases and J 1 base, leaving 6 bases between the germline ends. The CDR3 contains 15 residues. CDR3 DNA: TGTGCCAGCAGCTTACGGTCGTCTGGGGCCAACGTCCTGACTTTC. It translates to CASSLRSSGANVLTF. The whole variable domain, remainder taken from reference TRBV7-2 and TRBJ2-6, is GAGVSQSPSNKVTEKGKDVELRCDPISGHTALYWYRQSLGQGLEFLIYFQGNSAPDKSGLPSDRFSAERTGGSVSTLTIQRTQQEDSAVYLCASSLRSSGANVLTFGAGSRLTVL.

V usage is TRBV7-2 and J usage is TRBJ2-7; D is undetermined. The V gene lost 4 bases and the J gene lost 0 bases, with 10 bases spanning the gap. CDR1 SGHTA and CDR2 FQGNSA come from the germline V gene. The CDR3 is made up of 14 amino acids. In nucleotides, the CDR3 is TGTGCCAGCAGCTCCCACCGGATCTCCTACGAGCAGTACTTC. Translating it yields CASSSHRISYEQYF.

This chain connects TRBV6-6 to TRBJ1-2; D is ambiguous. V was clipped by 0 bases and J by 8 bases, with 16 bases between them. Per the germline V gene, CDR1 is MNHNY and CDR2 is SVGAGI (reference sequence). The CDR3 has 15 residues. The chain's CDR3 is CASSYSISEFYGYTF. CDR3 coding DNA: TGTGCCAGCAGTTACTCGATTTCCGAGTTTTACGGCTACACCTTC.

This clone came up a few times. This chain joins TRBV7-9 and TRBJ1-5; 7 bases match TRBD1. Per germline, CDR1 SEHNR and CDR2 FQNEAQ (reference sequence). The CDR3 consists of 14 residues. V shed 4 bases and J 9 bases; nucleotides not matched to a gene: 9. The CDR3 nucleotides are TGTGCCAGCAGCTCCCTGACAGGGTATGGGCCCCAGCATTTT. Translation: CASSSLTGYGPQHF.

This chain uses TRBV6-5 with TRBJ1-6; the D gene is possibly TRBD1 (5 bases). CDR3 length: 16 amino acids. Trimming cost V 0 bases and J 10 bases, with 16 bases left between them. Germline V gene lookup returns CDR1 MNHEY and CDR2 SVGAGI. Here the CDR3 DNA reads TGTGCCAGCAGTTACTCGAAGTCGGGGCCGGGGTCACCCCTCCACTTT. Translated, it gives CASSYSKSGPGSPLHF.

This chain joins TRBV30 and TRBJ1-1; D gene uncertain. This CDR3 spans 12 amino acids. CDR1 and CDR2 from the germline V gene are GTSNPN and SVGIG (reference sequence). Trimming shortened V by 2 bases and J by 4 bases, and 8 bases separated the two germline ends. This CDR3 is CAWSFAGTEAFF. The DNA of the CDR3 is TGTGCCTGGAGTTTTGCGGGCACTGAAGCTTTCTTT.

The chain employs TRBV25-1 and TRBJ2-7, with D maybe TRBD1 (5 bases). The CDR3 is made up of 16 amino acids. Per the germline V gene, CDR1 is MGHDK and CDR2 is SYGVNS. Trimming took 0 bases from V and 7 from J, leaving 19 bases between them. The CDR3 loop reads CASSEYKGPWGVEQYF. In DNA, the CDR3 is TGTGCCAGCAGTGAATATAAGGGGCCGTGGGGCGTAGAGCAGTACTTC.

This clone was found once. The J gene is TRBJ2-3, the V gene TRBV11-2, with unresolved D. V was cut by 1 base and J by 3 bases, with 20 bases left in between. Germline V gene lookup returns CDR1 SGHAT and CDR2 FQNNGV. The CDR3 contains 18 residues. The chain's CDR3 is CASSLVGPGQILTDTQYF. The CDR3 DNA sequence: TGTGCCAGCAGCTTAGTCGGTCCTGGGCAGATCTTAACAGATACGCAGTATTTT.

This rearrangement joins TRBV28 to TRBJ2-5; D is possibly TRBD1 (6 bases). The CDR3 is 15 residues long. Per the germline V gene, CDR1 is MDHEN and CDR2 is SYDVKM. V lost 4 bases and J 5 bases, leaving 17 bases between the germline ends. CDR3 DNA sequence: TGTGCCAGCAGTTCCTCCCTGACAGGCGGGGAGACCCAGTACTTC. It encodes CASSSSLTGGETQYF.

On this clone itself: This may arise from a read error, as a much more abundant clone is one base away. The chain recombines TRBV14 with TRBJ2-7; D uncertain. Germline CDR1 reads SGHDN; CDR2 reads FVKESK. This CDR3 spans 14 amino acids. Written as DNA, the CDR3 is TGTGCCAGCAGCCAAGGAGTCAGGTCCTGCGAGCAGTACTTC. It is translated as CASSQGVRSCEQYF.

V is TRBV11-2 and J is TRBJ2-4; D remains unclear. CDR3 length: 16 residues. V was shortened by 0 bases and J by 5 bases, with 14 bases between the two germline ends. CDR1 and CDR2 from the germline V gene are SGHAT and FQNNGV. The CDR3 sequence: CASSLDRPAVENIQYF. The CDR3, as DNA: TGTGCCAGCAGCTTAGATCGGCCAGCAGTGGAAAACATTCAGTACTTC.

The chain uses TRBV6-5 and TRBJ1-4; D ambiguous. The germline V gene encodes CDR1 MNHEY and CDR2 SVGAGI. V lost 0 bases to trimming and J lost 8 bases, with 13 bases between them. CDR3 size: 15 residues. CDR3 sequence reads: CASSYSPEGGEKLFF. The CDR3 coding sequence is TGTGCCAGCAGTTACTCCCCCGAGGGAGGGGAAAAACTGTTTTTT.

This chain connects TRBV15 to TRBJ1-2; D remains ambiguous. The CDR3 runs 14 residues. Germline V lookup: CDR1 LNHNV, CDR2 YYDKDF (reference sequence). With 1 base removed from V and 8 bases from J, the gap between germline ends came to 14 bases. CDR3 amino acids: CATSRGAAGWGYTF. The CDR3 bases are TGTGCCACCAGCAGAGGGGCAGCCGGATGGGGCTACACCTTC.